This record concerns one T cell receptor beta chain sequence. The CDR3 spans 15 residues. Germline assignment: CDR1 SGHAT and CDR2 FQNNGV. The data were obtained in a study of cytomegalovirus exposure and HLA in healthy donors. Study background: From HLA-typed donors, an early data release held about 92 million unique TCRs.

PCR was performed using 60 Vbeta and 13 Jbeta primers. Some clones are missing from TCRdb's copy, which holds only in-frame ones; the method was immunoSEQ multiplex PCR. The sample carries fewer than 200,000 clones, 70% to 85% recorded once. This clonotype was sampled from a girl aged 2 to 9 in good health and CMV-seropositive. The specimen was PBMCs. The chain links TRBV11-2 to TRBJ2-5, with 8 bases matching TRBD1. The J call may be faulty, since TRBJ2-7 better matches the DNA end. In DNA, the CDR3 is TGTGCCAGCAGCTTAATTCGGGACAGGTCCTACGAGCAGTACTTC. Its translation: CASSLIRDRSYEQYF.